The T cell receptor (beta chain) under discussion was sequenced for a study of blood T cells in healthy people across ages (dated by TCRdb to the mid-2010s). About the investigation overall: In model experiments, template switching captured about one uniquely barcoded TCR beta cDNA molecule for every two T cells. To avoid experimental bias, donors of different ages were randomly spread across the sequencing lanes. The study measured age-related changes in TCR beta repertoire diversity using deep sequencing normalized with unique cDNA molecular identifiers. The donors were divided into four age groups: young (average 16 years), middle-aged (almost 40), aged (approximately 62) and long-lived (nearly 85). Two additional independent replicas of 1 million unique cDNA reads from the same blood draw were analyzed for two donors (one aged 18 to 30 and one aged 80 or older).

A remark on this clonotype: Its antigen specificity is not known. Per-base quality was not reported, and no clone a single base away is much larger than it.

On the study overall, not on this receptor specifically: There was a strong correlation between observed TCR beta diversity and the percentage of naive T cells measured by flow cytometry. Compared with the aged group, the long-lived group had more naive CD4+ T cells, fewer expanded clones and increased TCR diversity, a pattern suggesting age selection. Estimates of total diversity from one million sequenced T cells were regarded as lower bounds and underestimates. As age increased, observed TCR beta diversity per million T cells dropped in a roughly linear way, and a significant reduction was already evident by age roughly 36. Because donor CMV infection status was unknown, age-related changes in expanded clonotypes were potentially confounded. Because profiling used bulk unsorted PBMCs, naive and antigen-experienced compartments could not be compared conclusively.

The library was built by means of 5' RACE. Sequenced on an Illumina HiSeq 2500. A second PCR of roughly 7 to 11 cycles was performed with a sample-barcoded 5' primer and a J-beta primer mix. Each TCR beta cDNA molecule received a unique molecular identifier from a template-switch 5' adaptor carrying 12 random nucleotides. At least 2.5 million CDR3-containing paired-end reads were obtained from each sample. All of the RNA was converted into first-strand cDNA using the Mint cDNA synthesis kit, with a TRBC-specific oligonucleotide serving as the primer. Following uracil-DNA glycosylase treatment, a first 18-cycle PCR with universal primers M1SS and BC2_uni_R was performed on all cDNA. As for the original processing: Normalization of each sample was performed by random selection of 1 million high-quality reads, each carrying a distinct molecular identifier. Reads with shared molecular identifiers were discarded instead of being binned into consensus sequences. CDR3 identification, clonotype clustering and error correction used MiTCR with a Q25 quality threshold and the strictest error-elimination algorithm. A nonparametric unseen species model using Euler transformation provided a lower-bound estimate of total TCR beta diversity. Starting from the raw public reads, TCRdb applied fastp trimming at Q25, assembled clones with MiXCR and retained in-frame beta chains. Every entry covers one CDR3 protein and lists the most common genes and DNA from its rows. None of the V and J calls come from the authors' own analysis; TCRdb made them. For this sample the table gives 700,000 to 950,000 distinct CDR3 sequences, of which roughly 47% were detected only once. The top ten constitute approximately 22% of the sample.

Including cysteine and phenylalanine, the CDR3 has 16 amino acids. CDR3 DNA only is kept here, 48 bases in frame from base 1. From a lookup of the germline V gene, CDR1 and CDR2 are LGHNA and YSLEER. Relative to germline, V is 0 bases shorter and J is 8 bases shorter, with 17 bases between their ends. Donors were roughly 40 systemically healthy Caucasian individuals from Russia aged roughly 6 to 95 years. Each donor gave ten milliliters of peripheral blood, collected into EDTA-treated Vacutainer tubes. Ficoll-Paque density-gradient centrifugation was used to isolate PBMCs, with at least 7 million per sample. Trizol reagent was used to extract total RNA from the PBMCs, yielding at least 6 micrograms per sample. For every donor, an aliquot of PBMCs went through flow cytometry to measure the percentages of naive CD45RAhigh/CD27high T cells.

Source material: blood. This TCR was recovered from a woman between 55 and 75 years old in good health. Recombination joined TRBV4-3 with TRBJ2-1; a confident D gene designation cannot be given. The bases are TGCGCCAGCAGCCAAGATGCTCCACGGAATGAAGATGAGCAGTTCTTC. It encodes CASSQDAPRNEDEQFF.